Listed below are T cell receptor beta chains from one sample, sequenced in a study of OX40 agonist ivuxolimab in advanced cancers. TCRdb's copy holds only in-frame clones and misses some; the assay was immunoSEQ multiplex PCR. The data hold tens of thousands of clones, with about 90% observed a single time. Sequencing was performed on CD4+ or CD8+ T cells sorted from blood, taken in a trial of the OX40 agonist ivuxolimab. These receptors were collected from an adult with an advanced solid tumor such as melanoma, head and neck, liver or kidney cancer. CDR3s include the opening cysteine and the closing phenylalanine or tryptophan. The order of the fields is V gene, J gene, clone size, D gene, CDR3 DNA, CDR3 protein. The D gene is left open where the match is weak. Part of the rows lack a size; the others show once, few, many or a class for expanded clones.

V gene: TRBV9; J gene: TRBJ2-5; clone size: .; D gene: TRBD2; CDR3 DNA: TGTGCCAGCAGCGCAACTAGCGGAGGGGAGACCCAGTACTTC; CDR3 protein: CASSATSGGETQYF
V gene: TRBV15; J gene: TRBJ1-2; clone size: once; D gene: .; CDR3 DNA: TGTGCCACCAGCAGAGTGGGGGGTGGTGGCTACACCTTC; CDR3 protein: CATSRVGGGGYTF
V gene: TRBV21-1; J gene: TRBJ1-1; clone size: .; D gene: .; CDR3 DNA: TGTGCCAGCAGAAAACAGGGAGGGAAGCTTCCTATGAACACTGAAGCTTTCTTT; CDR3 protein: CASRKQGGKLPMNTEAFF
V gene: TRBV10-1; J gene: TRBJ1-5; clone size: few; D gene: TRBD1; CDR3 DNA: TGCGCCAGCAGGAAGACAGGGAACAACAGCAATCAGCCCCAGCATTTT; CDR3 protein: CASRKTGNNSNQPQHF
V gene: TRBV18; J gene: TRBJ1-2; clone size: .; D gene: .; CDR3 DNA: TGTGCCAGCTCACCCAGGTCGGGGGATGGTTATGGCTACACCTTC; CDR3 protein: CASSPRSGDGYGYTF
V gene: TRBV27; J gene: TRBJ2-6; clone size: .; D gene: .; CDR3 DNA: TGTGCCAGCAGAGTGACAGGGGCCAACGTCCTGACTTTC; CDR3 protein: CASRVTGANVLTF
V gene: TRBV30; J gene: TRBJ1-2; clone size: .; D gene: .; CDR3 DNA: TGTGCCTGGAAGGGAGACAGATTTCAATATGGGGGCTACACCTTC; CDR3 protein: CAWKGDRFQYGGYTF
V gene: TRBV7-6; J gene: TRBJ1-1; clone size: .; D gene: .; CDR3 DNA: TGTGCCAGCAGCTTAGCCGGCAGGCTGATGACTGAAGCTTTCTTT; CDR3 protein: CASSLAGRLMTEAFF
V gene: TRBV9; J gene: TRBJ2-7; clone size: once; D gene: .; CDR3 DNA: TGTGCCAGCAGCGTAGGGGGTTGGGGCTCACCCTCCTACGAGCAGTACTTC; CDR3 protein: CASSVGGWGSPSYEQYF
V gene: TRBV7-9; J gene: TRBJ1-4; clone size: .; D gene: .; CDR3 DNA: TGTGCCAGCAGCTTAGATGCACTTCTACGGGAAAAACTGTTTTTT; CDR3 protein: CASSLDALLREKLFF
V gene: TRBV6-5; J gene: TRBJ1-5; clone size: few; D gene: .; CDR3 DNA: TGTGCCAGCACTTCACTCCCGAATCAGCCCCAGCATTTT; CDR3 protein: CASTSLPNQPQHF
V gene: TRBV20-1; J gene: TRBJ1-1; clone size: .; D gene: .; CDR3 DNA: TGCAGGGCGGTAGGGGGGACTGAAGCTTTCTTT; CDR3 protein: CRAVGGTEAFF
V gene: TRBV30; J gene: TRBJ2-7; clone size: .; D gene: TRBD2; CDR3 DNA: TGTGCCTGGAGAGGACTAGCGGTCGGCTACGAGCAGTACTTC; CDR3 protein: CAWRGLAVGYEQYF
V gene: TRBV9; J gene: TRBJ1-2; clone size: .; D gene: .; CDR3 DNA: TGTGCCAGCAACGGCCTGAACAGCTATGGCTACACCTTC; CDR3 protein: CASNGLNSYGYTF
V gene: TRBV6-5; J gene: TRBJ1-1; clone size: .; D gene: .; CDR3 DNA: TGTGCCAGCAGAGCGAATCCAGGGGTGAGGACTGAAGCTTTCTTT; CDR3 protein: CASRANPGVRTEAFF
V gene: TRBV2; J gene: TRBJ1-5; clone size: .; D gene: TRBD1; CDR3 DNA: TGTGCCAGCAGCTCCGGACAGGGCAATCAGCCCCAGCATTTT; CDR3 protein: CASSSGQGNQPQHF
V gene: TRBV5-1; J gene: TRBJ2-5; clone size: .; D gene: .; CDR3 DNA: TGCGCCAGCAGCTTGGATATACAAGAGACCCAGTACTTC; CDR3 protein: CASSLDIQETQYF
V gene: TRBV9; J gene: TRBJ2-2; clone size: once; D gene: .; CDR3 DNA: TGTGCCAGCAGCGTAATGGGGAACACCGGGGAGCTGTTTTTT; CDR3 protein: CASSVMGNTGELFF
V gene: TRBV7-2; J gene: TRBJ2-3; clone size: .; D gene: .; CDR3 DNA: TGTGCCAGCAGCTTAGGAGGTGAGGAAGGTACGCAGTATTTT; CDR3 protein: CASSLGGEEGTQYF
V gene: TRBV6-5; J gene: TRBJ2-7; clone size: .; D gene: .; CDR3 DNA: TGTGCCAGCAGTCCAAAGGGGCCCTCCTACGAGCAGTACTTC; CDR3 protein: CASSPKGPSYEQYF
V gene: TRBV28; J gene: TRBJ1-4; clone size: .; D gene: .; CDR3 DNA: TGTGCCAGCAGGCCGACCGGTGCAACTAATGAAAAACTGTTTTTT; CDR3 protein: CASRPTGATNEKLFF
V gene: TRBV7-9; J gene: TRBJ2-5; clone size: .; D gene: .; CDR3 DNA: TGTGCCAGCAGCTTGACTAGTAAGGAGACCCAGTACTTC; CDR3 protein: CASSLTSKETQYF
V gene: TRBV19; J gene: TRBJ1-4; clone size: .; D gene: TRBD1; CDR3 DNA: TGTGCCAGTAGTACCGGGACAGGGGGCGAAAAACTGTTTTTT; CDR3 protein: CASSTGTGGEKLFF
V gene: TRBV5-1; J gene: TRBJ1-1; clone size: .; D gene: .; CDR3 DNA: TGCGCCAGCTCGGCATCAATGAACACTGAAGCTTTCTTT; CDR3 protein: CASSASMNTEAFF
V gene: TRBV7-2; J gene: TRBJ2-7; clone size: .; D gene: TRBD2; CDR3 DNA: TGTGCCAGCAGCATTAGCGGGAGTAATGAGCAGTACTTC; CDR3 protein: CASSISGSNEQYF
V gene: TRBV11-2; J gene: TRBJ2-2; clone size: .; D gene: .; CDR3 DNA: TGTGCCAGCAGCTTGGGTTTTTTCACCGGGGAGCTGTTTTTT; CDR3 protein: CASSLGFFTGELFF
V gene: TRBV5-1; J gene: TRBJ2-2; clone size: .; D gene: TRBD2; CDR3 DNA: TGCGCCAGCAAAGCGGGAACATACACCGGGGAGCTGTTTTTT; CDR3 protein: CASKAGTYTGELFF
V gene: TRBV28; J gene: TRBJ1-5; clone size: .; D gene: .; CDR3 DNA: TGTGCCAGCAGCCCCCCAGGGTATAGCAATCAGCCCCAGCATTTT; CDR3 protein: CASSPPGYSNQPQHF
V gene: TRBV30; J gene: TRBJ2-1; clone size: .; D gene: TRBD2; CDR3 DNA: TGTGCCTGGGGGTCGGGAGGGGCGAGGCAGTTCTTC; CDR3 protein: CAWGSGGARQFF
V gene: TRBV27; J gene: TRBJ2-6; clone size: once; D gene: .; CDR3 DNA: TGTGCCAGCAGTTTAAAGGGCCCGGGGGCCAACGTCCTGACTTTC; CDR3 protein: CASSLKGPGANVLTF
V gene: TRBV30; J gene: TRBJ1-3; clone size: .; D gene: .; CDR3 DNA: TGTGCCTGGAGTGTACAACCTGGAAACACCATATATTTT; CDR3 protein: CAWSVQPGNTIYF
V gene: TRBV11-2; J gene: TRBJ2-7; clone size: .; D gene: .; CDR3 DNA: TGTGCCAGCAGCTTAGGATCTTACGGGACCACCTACGAGCAGTACTTC; CDR3 protein: CASSLGSYGTTYEQYF
V gene: TRBV2; J gene: TRBJ2-2; clone size: .; D gene: .; CDR3 DNA: TGTGCCAGTCGAGGGGATTCTTCCACCGGGGAGCTGTTTTTT; CDR3 protein: CASRGDSSTGELFF
V gene: TRBV6-5; J gene: TRBJ2-1; clone size: .; D gene: .; CDR3 DNA: TGTGCCAGCAGTTACTCGATCCAGGGGTTGGAGCAGTTCTTC; CDR3 protein: CASSYSIQGLEQFF
V gene: TRBV5-1; J gene: TRBJ2-3; clone size: .; D gene: TRBD2; CDR3 DNA: TGCGCCAGCAGCTGGGGCTTAGCGGGGACCGGCGGAACAGATACGCAGTATTTT; CDR3 protein: CASSWGLAGTGGTDTQYF
V gene: TRBV30; J gene: TRBJ2-7; clone size: .; D gene: .; CDR3 DNA: TGTGCCTGGAGCAGGGGAGTTATGAGCTCCTACGAGCAGTACTTC; CDR3 protein: CAWSRGVMSSYEQYF
V gene: TRBV6-1; J gene: TRBJ2-1; clone size: .; D gene: TRBD2; CDR3 DNA: TGTGCCAGCAGAAGCCTGACTAGCCTCCATGAGCAGTTCTTC; CDR3 protein: CASRSLTSLHEQFF
V gene: TRBV5-6; J gene: TRBJ1-1; clone size: .; D gene: TRBD1; CDR3 DNA: TGTGCCAGCAGCCCGTCAGGACAGGGTCTATACACTGAAGCTTTCTTT; CDR3 protein: CASSPSGQGLYTEAFF
V gene: TRBV27; J gene: TRBJ1-5; clone size: .; D gene: .; CDR3 DNA: TGTGCCAGCAGTTTATTGAGGGGGGCTCAGCCCCAGCATTTT; CDR3 protein: CASSLLRGAQPQHF
V gene: TRBV6-4; J gene: TRBJ2-1; clone size: .; D gene: TRBD2; CDR3 DNA: TGTGCCAGCAGGGCTAGACTAGCGGGAGGGCCTATCTACAATGAGCAGTTCTTC; CDR3 protein: CASRARLAGGPIYNEQFF
V gene: TRBV27; J gene: TRBJ2-1; clone size: .; D gene: TRBD2; CDR3 DNA: TGTGCCAGCAGCCTACAAACTAGCGGAGTCGGTGAGCAGTTCTTC; CDR3 protein: CASSLQTSGVGEQFF
V gene: TRBV7-8; J gene: TRBJ1-2; clone size: .; D gene: .; CDR3 DNA: TGTGCCAGCAGCTTAGGACAGAACTATGGCTACACCTTC; CDR3 protein: CASSLGQNYGYTF
V gene: TRBV30; J gene: TRBJ1-6; clone size: .; D gene: TRBD1; CDR3 DNA: TGTGCCTACGGGACAGGGAACTTCGGATCACCCCTCCACTTT; CDR3 protein: CAYGTGNFGSPLHF
V gene: TRBV6-6; J gene: TRBJ2-2; clone size: .; D gene: .; CDR3 DNA: TGTGCCAGCAGTTCGGGGGACACCGGGGAGCTGTTTTTT; CDR3 protein: CASSSGDTGELFF
V gene: TRBV7-9; J gene: TRBJ1-4; clone size: .; D gene: .; CDR3 DNA: TGTGCCAGCAGCTCGGGCGTTCTTACAGGGCTTGGAGAAAAACTGTTTTTT; CDR3 protein: CASSSGVLTGLGEKLFF
V gene: TRBV30; J gene: TRBJ1-5; clone size: .; D gene: .; CDR3 DNA: TGTGCCTGGAATGGCGGGCTTAGCAATCAGCCCCAGCATTTT; CDR3 protein: CAWNGGLSNQPQHF
V gene: TRBV9; J gene: TRBJ2-3; clone size: once; D gene: TRBD2; CDR3 DNA: TGTGCCAGCAGCGCGAGCGGGAGTATCGGCACAGATACGCAGTATTTT; CDR3 protein: CASSASGSIGTDTQYF
V gene: TRBV6-5; J gene: TRBJ2-5; clone size: .; D gene: TRBD1; CDR3 DNA: TGTGCCAGCAGCCCCGGGACAGAAGTCCAAGAGACCCAGTACTTC; CDR3 protein: CASSPGTEVQETQYF
V gene: TRBV10-2; J gene: TRBJ2-5; clone size: .; D gene: .; CDR3 DNA: TGCGCCAGCAGCCGAAGACCGCAAGAGACCCAGTACTTC; CDR3 protein: CASSRRPQETQYF
V gene: TRBV7-9; J gene: TRBJ1-1; clone size: few; D gene: .; CDR3 DNA: TGTGCCAGCAGCTCAAGGCCGAACACTGAAGCTTTCTTT; CDR3 protein: CASSSRPNTEAFF
V gene: TRBV28; J gene: TRBJ2-7; clone size: .; D gene: TRBD1; CDR3 DNA: TGTGCCAGCAACCCGTCCGGGACAGGGGGATACGAGCAGTACTTC; CDR3 protein: CASNPSGTGGYEQYF
V gene: TRBV6-4; J gene: TRBJ2-7; clone size: .; D gene: TRBD2; CDR3 DNA: TGTGCCACCCGAGGACGTCCCGGGACTAGCGGCCTATCCTACGAGCAGTACTTC; CDR3 protein: CATRGRPGTSGLSYEQYF
V gene: TRBV5-1; J gene: TRBJ1-2; clone size: .; D gene: .; CDR3 DNA: TGCGCCAGCAGCTTGGATGCGTTAACCTCTTATGGCTACACCTTC; CDR3 protein: CASSLDALTSYGYTF
V gene: TRBV19; J gene: TRBJ1-6; clone size: .; D gene: .; CDR3 DNA: TGTGCCAGTAGTCCTGGACCCAGAGGCTCACCCCTCCACTTT; CDR3 protein: CASSPGPRGSPLHF
V gene: TRBV5-5; J gene: TRBJ2-1; clone size: .; D gene: .; CDR3 DNA: TGTGCCAGCAGCTTGTTAAGCGTCAATGAGCAGTTCTTC; CDR3 protein: CASSLLSVNEQFF